The clone carrying this T cell receptor beta chain has just a few counts. Its antigen is currently unknown. The sample is drawn from a study of CD8+CD57+ T cells in acquired aplastic anemia. Study details: On average, sorted CD4+ and CD8+ cells gave approximately 3 ug of DNA.

Study findings and constraints: Patients shared 25 to 30 CD8+ CDR3 sequences with controls.

It was genomic DNA that served as the template for profiling TCR beta VDJ and CDR3. A single record per CDR3 protein comes from TCRdb applying MiXCR to the reads. This table holds 150,000 to 200,000 distinct CDR3 sequences, around 50% found once. Germline-derived CDR1 and CDR2 are LGHNA and YNFKEQ. V was trimmed by 1 base and J by 2 bases, leaving 7 bases between them. The CDR3 loop spans 14 amino acids. CD8+CD57+ cell expansion, shown by flow cytometry, had occurred in the patients selected for sequencing. This TCR was recovered from a human donor with aplastic anemia. Sequencing was done on a sample of sorted CD4+, CD8+, or CD8+CD57+ T cells (not recorded which) from PBMCs. This chain links TRBV4-2 with TRBJ2-3; no clear D. Here the CDR3 reads CASSQAEVTDTQYF. The CDR3 nucleotides read TGTGCCAGCAGCCAAGCCGAGGTCACAGATACGCAGTATTTT.